This T cell receptor beta chain was observed in a study of blood T cell repertoires in COVID-19. Across the study: The cDNA or gDNA used as material had been derived from T cells, B-cell-depleted T cells, or PBMCs.

Participant ages covered about 18 to 90 years across 24 US areas. Clinical history as reported by participants underpinned cohort assignment. The CDR3 runs 14 residues. Losses at the gene ends were 4 bases for V and 9 bases for J; bases not matched to a gene: 6. The germline gives CDR1 SGHRS, CDR2 YFSETQ. As processed by the authors: Quantification of nucleated cells was approximated via reference gene primer amplification. Assay used: immunoSEQ multiplex PCR; TCRdb lists only in-frame clones, some missing. That table furnishes V, J and clone size, whereas the DNA furnished D and trimming. The sample carries about 140,000 clones, roughly four fifths recorded once.

The rearrangement uses TRBV5-1 and TRBJ1-6, with 8 bases lining up with TRBD1. Sequencing used PBMCs or T cells enriched from blood (not recorded which). The origin of this receptor is a woman aged 18-29 years who had been exposed to COVID-19. CDR3 residues: CASSQDRVGSPLHF. DNA for the CDR3: TGCGCCAGCAGCCAGGACAGGGTTGGTTCACCCCTCCACTTT.